Listed below are T cell receptor beta chains from one sample, sequenced in a study of CD8+ T cells in alopecia areata. Here immunoSEQ multiplex PCR was the method, and the copy in TCRdb shows in-frame clones only, minus some. Among about 98,000 clones, roughly 42% were seen once, and the ten largest hold around 0.8%. The sequenced sample consisted of CD4+ T cells sorted from blood. These receptors originate from a human donor with alopecia areata. Each CDR3 is given without its conserved first and last residue.

J gene	V gene	CDR3 protein
TRBJ1-4	TRBV29-1	SVEIGEKLF
TRBJ2-1	TRBV30	AWSLGLAGLNEQF
TRBJ2-7	TRBV29-1	SVGGQYEQY
TRBJ2-1	TRBV29-1	SVDGGTVPSYNEQF
TRBJ1-2	TRBV28	ASSLHRTGLT
TRBJ2-5	TRBV7-6	ASSRGQGPEETQY
TRBJ1-5	TRBV7-2	ASSLSGVRNQPQH
TRBJ2-7	TRBV29-1	SVAGQVFDEQY
TRBJ1-3	TRBV30	AWSVSLENTIY
TRBJ2-5	TRBV4-1	ASSQGFLGGETQY
TRBJ2-3	TRBV27	ASSWDRVSGTQY
TRBJ1-2	TRBV2	ASSVARTDPTYGYT
TRBJ2-1	TRBV23-1	ARDSPASYNEQF
TRBJ2-7	TRBV29-1	SVEDRGPPYEQY
TRBJ2-2	TRBV5-1	ASSLEAGQATGELF
TRBJ2-2	TRBV11-3	ASSLEGLVTGELF
TRBJ1-1	TRBV29-1	SVYYRNTEAF
TRBJ2-1	TRBV5-1	ASSPGPQGEWF
TRBJ2-2	TRBV2	ASSEVQGNTGELF
TRBJ1-1	TRBV29-1	SAYRDTEAF
TRBJ2-3	TRBV5-1	ASSWQASSDTQY
TRBJ2-1	TRBV29-1	SVGGGGEQF
TRBJ2-5	TRBV6-6	ASSLMETQY
TRBJ2-7	TRBV18	ASSPQFTRGRPYEQY
TRBJ1-5	TRBV5-1	ASSLAASWPQH
TRBJ2-3	TRBV7-2	ASSLAQNPTDTQY
TRBJ2-7	TRBV29-1	SVGQGMSSYEQY